This T cell receptor beta chain came from a study of regulatory and conventional T cells in RAG deficiency. V shed 9 bases, J shed 4 bases, and the junction held 7 bases outside the gene matches. Germline CDR1 SNHLY, CDR2 FYNNEI. The CDR3 sequence is 13 residues long. This table comes from immunoSEQ multiplex PCR, and its TCRdb copy is limited to in-frame clones, with some not included. Of around 37,000 clones in the sample, about nine tenths are singletons; the top ten hold about 13%. These data were also filed under a second study, of regulatory T cells. That source reports: The primer mix had 52 TRBV and 13 TRBJ primers.

Sequenced material: CD8+ T cells sorted from blood. The origin of this receptor is a human donor in good health. The rearrangement uses TRBV2 and TRBJ1-1; 8 positions match TRBD1. The CDR3 reads CASRTGFSTEAFF. CDR3 nucleotides: TGTGCCAGTCGGACAGGGTTTAGCACTGAAGCTTTCTTT. Drawing the rest from reference TRBV2 and TRBJ1-1, the complete variable domain is EPEVTQTPSHQVTQMGQEVILRCVPISNHLYFYWYRQILGQKVEFLVSFYNNEISEKSEIFDDQFSVERPDGSNFTLKIRSTKLEDSAMYFCASRTGFSTEAFFGQGTRLTVV.